This entry lists 31 T cell receptor beta chains sequenced from one sample in a study of CD8 T cells in ankylosing spondylitis. Study observations and caveats: Seemingly characteristic of ankylosing spondylitis blood was a TCR beta motif consisting of about 8 highly homologous variants.

TCRdb used MiXCR to reprocess the 5' RACE reads, holding one entry per CDR3 protein. The sample shows over 400,000 distinct CDR3 sequences, 26% of them seen only once. For these receptors, no antigen is known. Sequencing was done on a sample of blood, either unsorted or a sorted T cell fraction (not recorded which). These receptors came from a male donor with ankylosing spondylitis.

This clonotype was counted only a few times. The chain recombines TRBV3-1 with TRBJ2-7; D unresolved. This CDR3 comprises 12 residues. Germline CDR1 and CDR2: LGHDT and YNNKEL (reference sequence). V gave up 2 bases and J gave up 6 bases, with 8 bases separating them. The chain's CDR3 is CASSQTVGEQYV. The DNA for the CDR3 is TGTGCCAGCAGCCAAACTGTGGGCGAGCAGTACGTC.

The table lists this clonotype with a few counts. This rearrangement joins TRBV5-1 to TRBJ2-5; D is unresolved. CDR1 and CDR2 from the germline V gene are SGHRS and YFSETQ. V was cut by 4 bases and J by 5 bases, with 12 bases left in between. This CDR3 has 13 amino acids. This CDR3 reads CASSPVLGETQYF. The CDR3 DNA reads as TGCGCCAGCAGCCCCGTTCTCGGGGAGACCCAGTACTTC.

The sample holds a few counts of this clonotype. The V gene is TRBV6-1, the J gene TRBJ2-4, with D perhaps TRBD2 (7 bases). CDR3 length: 15 amino acids. V gave up 8 bases and J gave up 5 bases, with 19 bases separating them. CDR1 and CDR2 (germline): MNHNS, SASEGT. CDR3 sequence: CASRQGRAGENIQYF. CDR3 sequence (DNA): TGTGCCAGCCGTCAGGGGAGGGCTGGGGAAAACATTCAGTACTTC.

This clonotype occurred a few times. The chain combines TRBV30 with TRBJ2-7, with TRBD2 as a possible D gene (6 bases). The germline CDR1 and CDR2 sequences are GTSNPN and SVGIG (reference sequence). This CDR3 comprises 14 residues. With 4 bases removed from V and 6 bases from J, the gap between germline ends came to 19 bases. In DNA, the CDR3 is TGTGCCTGGAATTTACCGGGACTCCTTTCCGAGCAGTACTTC. Translation gives CAWNLPGLLSEQYF. The whole variable domain, remainder taken from reference TRBV30 and TRBJ2-7, is SQTIHQWPATLVQPVGSPLSLECTVEGTSNPNLYWYRQAAGRGLQLLFYSVGIGQISSEVPQNLSASRPQDRQFILSSKKLLLSDSGFYLCAWNLPGLLSEQYFGPGTRLTVT.

The sample holds many counts of this clonotype. The chain employs TRBV29-1 and TRBJ1-4; D is perhaps TRBD1 (5 bases). Germline CDR1 SQVTM, CDR2 ANQGSEA. The V end lost 6 bases, the J end lost 7 bases, and 12 bases lay between the germline ends. This CDR3 has 12 amino acids. The CDR3 nucleotides are TGCAGCGTATCAGGGACGGGTGAAAAACTGTTTTTT. Its translation is CSVSGTGEKLFF.

The V and J genes are TRBV5-1 and TRBJ2-2, with a tentative D call TRBD1 (6 bases). Germline V gene data show CDR1 as SGHRS and CDR2 as YFSETQ. This CDR3 comprises 14 residues. V was trimmed by 1 base and J by 6 bases, leaving 10 bases between them. The CDR3 sequence is CASSLWGRSGELFF. The CDR3 DNA sequence: TGCGCCAGCAGCTTGTGGGGGCGGTCCGGGGAGCTGTTTTTT.

CDR3 residues: CATSDLAGGTSTDTQYF. The CDR3 region has the DNA TGTGCCACCAGTGATTTGGCTGGTGGGACTAGCACAGATACGCAGTATTTT. The V gene is TRBV24-1, the J gene TRBJ2-3, with D tentatively TRBD2 (6 bases). V was clipped by 0 bases and J by 0 bases, with 12 bases between them. Per the germline V gene, CDR1 is KGHDR and CDR2 is SFDVKD. This CDR3 has 17 residues.

The rearrangement links TRBV20-1 to TRBJ2-3; 12 bases agree with TRBD2. The CDR3 spans 15 residues. V gave up 6 bases and J gave up 1 base; unmatched junction bases: 5. Germline V lookup: CDR1 DFQATT, CDR2 SNEGSKA (reference sequence). As DNA, the CDR3 is TGCAGTGCATCCGGACTAGCGGGGCGCACAGATACGCAGTATTTT. It specifies CSASGLAGRTDTQYF.

This clonotype was found a few times. The chain carries TRBV3-1 and TRBJ2-7; D unresolved. Germline assignment: CDR1 LGHDT and CDR2 YNNKEL (reference sequence). The CDR3 is 12 residues long. Between the trimmed V and J ends, which lost 6 bases and 6 bases, there was a span of 12 bases. The CDR3 region has the DNA TGTGCCAGCAGTATAATGAAGGGCGAGCAGTACTTC. Residues: CASSIMKGEQYF.

This rearrangement joins TRBV10-1 to TRBJ1-1; TRBD1 might be the D (5 bases). Between the trimmed V and J ends, which lost 5 bases and 3 bases, there was a span of 16 bases. The germline V gene has CDR1 WNHNN and CDR2 SYGVQD (reference sequence). This CDR3 is built from 15 residues. This chain's CDR3 is CASSSQMTADTEAFF. The CDR3 nucleotides are TGCGCCAGCAGTTCCCAAATGACAGCCGACACTGAAGCTTTCTTT.

This clonotype was seen a handful of times. The chain recombines TRBV6-1 with TRBJ2-3, with a weak D call TRBD2 (6 bases). The CDR3 totals 14 residues. V dropped 5 bases and J dropped 4 bases, with 13 bases sitting between them. Germline V gene sequence: CDR1 MNHNS, CDR2 SASEGT. CDR3 nucleotides: TGTGCCAGCAGTAAGGGGAGGCTGGCAGATACGCAGTATTTT. As protein: CASSKGRLADTQYF.

This rearrangement joins TRBV5-1 to TRBJ1-2; no clear D. Deletions cut 8 bases from V and 1 base from J, with 6 bases between. This CDR3 has 11 amino acids. Germline V gene sequence: CDR1 SGHRS, CDR2 YFSETQ. CDR3 DNA: TGCGCCAGGACGGTTAACTATGGCTACACCTTC. Amino acid sequence: CARTVNYGYTF.

In this sample, this clonotype turned up a few times. The CDR3 region is CSARDGGPPRQNEQFF. The CDR3 DNA reads as TGCAGTGCTAGAGATGGGGGACCTCCCCGCCAGAATGAGCAGTTCTTC. V is TRBV20-1 and J is TRBJ2-1; D possibly uses TRBD1 or TRBD2 (5 bases each). There are 16 residues in the CDR3. V was clipped by 0 bases and J by 7 bases, with 19 bases between them. Germline CDR1 and CDR2: DFQATT and SNEGSKA (reference sequence).

The genes are TRBV11-2 and TRBJ1-4; D is possibly TRBD1 (5 bases). Trimming left V 6 bases short and J 3 bases short, with 14 bases between. The CDR3 consists of 15 residues. Looked up from germline, CDR1 is SGHAT and CDR2 is FQNNGV. CDR3 residues: CASSSWGVANEKLFF. DNA for the CDR3: TGTGCCAGCAGTTCCTGGGGGGTGGCTAATGAAAAACTGTTTTTT. Full variable domain (rest looked up from reference TRBV11-2 and TRBJ1-4): EAGVAQSPRYKIIEKRQSVAFWCNPISGHATLYWYQQILGQGPKLLIQFQNNGVVDDSQLPKDRFSAERLKGVDSTLKIQPAKLEDSAVYLCASSSWGVANEKLFFGSGTQLSVL.

This rearrangement joins TRBV6-1 to TRBJ2-1, with D possibly TRBD2 on 6 matching bases. The CDR3 covers 16 residues. Germline CDR1 and CDR2: MNHNS and SASEGT. V dropped 2 bases and J dropped 2 bases, with 13 bases sitting between them. In DNA, the CDR3 is TGTGCCAGCAGTGAACCCGGGAGACATACCTACAATGAGCAGTTCTTC. This sequence encodes CASSEPGRHTYNEQFF.

This clonotype was counted at least ten times. The CDR3 reads CASSFISARDNEQFF. The CDR3 DNA follows: TGTGCCAGCAGTTTCATCAGCGCAAGGGATAATGAGCAGTTCTTC. The J gene is TRBJ2-1, the V gene TRBV12-3 or TRBV12-4; no definite D call. The CDR3 extends over 15 amino acids. Trimming pared 3 bases from V and 7 bases from J, leaving 16 bases between.

The genes are TRBV5-1 and TRBJ2-3; 7 bases match TRBD1. Germline V gene data show CDR1 as SGHRS and CDR2 as YFSETQ. This CDR3 is 16 amino acids long. Germline trimming cut 6 bases from V and 1 base from J; bases unmatched to any gene: 11. CDR3 coding DNA: TGCGCCAGCAAAGGAGAGGGGGCACGGGGCACAGATACGCAGTATTTT. This translates into CASKGEGARGTDTQYF.

J is TRBJ2-1 and V is TRBV5-1, with TRBD2 as a possible D gene (6 bases). Germline-derived CDR1 and CDR2 are SGHRS and YFSETQ. Trimming stripped 4 bases from V and 7 bases from J, with 15 bases between. The CDR3 spans 14 residues. CDR3 sequence: CASSRGMGGNEQFF. CDR3 in DNA: TGCGCCAGCAGCCGGGGTATGGGGGGAAATGAGCAGTTCTTC.

This clonotype was seen more than once but under ten times. This chain joins TRBV5-1 and TRBJ1-2; D might be TRBD1 (5 bases). Germline-derived CDR1 and CDR2 are SGHRS and YFSETQ. V lost 3 bases, J lost 4 bases, and 10 bases lay in between. The CDR3 runs 13 residues. CDR3 sequence (DNA): TGCGCCAGCAGCTCAACAGGATTCTATGGCTACACCTTC. Translated, it gives CASSSTGFYGYTF.

V is TRBV12-3 or TRBV12-4 and J is TRBJ1-5; 7 bases are shared with TRBD1. The CDR3 extends over 16 amino acids. V gave up 5 bases and J gave up 4 bases; unmatched junction bases: 11. In DNA form, the CDR3 reads TGTGCCAGCAGTCCAACACGGGGACAGTCGAATCAGCCCCAGCATTTT. Amino acid sequence: CASSPTRGQSNQPQHF.

The chain employs TRBV12-5 and TRBJ1-5, with a tentative D call TRBD1 (5 bases). The CDR3 extends over 15 amino acids. The ends were cut back, 6 bases at V and 2 bases at J, with 14 bases in the middle. Germline CDR1 and CDR2: LGHNT and FRNRAP. CDR3 bases: TGTGCTAGTGGCCCTGGTGAAGGGGGCAATCAGCCCCAGCATTTT. Protein sequence: CASGPGEGGNQPQHF.

The chain has TRBV10-1 and TRBJ1-1, with TRBD1 identical over 9 bases. J lost 4 bases, V lost 4 bases, and 7 bases had no gene match. CDR1 is WNHNN and CDR2 is SYGVQD in the germline V gene (reference sequence). The CDR3 sequence is 15 residues long. The CDR3 loop reads CASSAMTGGTTEAFF. DNA of the CDR3: TGCGCCAGCAGTGCGATGACAGGGGGGACCACTGAAGCTTTCTTT.

This clonotype was seen a handful of times. The chain links TRBV20-1 to TRBJ2-2; 10 nucleotides align to TRBD2. The germline V gene has CDR1 DFQATT and CDR2 SNEGSKA (reference sequence). V was clipped by 0 bases and J by 1 base; unmatched bases: 2. The CDR3 sequence is 16 residues long. CDR3 sequence reads: CSARDRTSGNTGELFF. The CDR3 coding sequence is TGCAGTGCTAGAGATCGGACTAGCGGGAACACCGGGGAGCTGTTTTTT.

This clonotype was picked up many times. CDR3 bases: TGTGCCAGCAGCGAAGGTCCCGGGGAGCTGTTTTTT. Its protein product is CASSEGPGELFF. The chain employs TRBV7-9 and TRBJ2-2; no definite D call. The CDR3 sequence is 12 residues long. Per the germline V gene, CDR1 is SEHNR and CDR2 is FQNEAQ (reference sequence). V lost 5 bases, J lost 6 bases, and 7 bases lay in between.

A few counts support this clonotype. CDR3 in amino acids: CSASHPEGISYNEQFF. The CDR3, as DNA: TGCAGTGCTAGCCACCCAGAAGGAATCTCCTACAATGAGCAGTTCTTC. The chain links TRBV20-1 to TRBJ2-1; D uncertain. Between the trimmed V and J ends, which lost 3 bases and 0 bases, there was a span of 15 bases. The CDR3 runs to 16 residues. Germline assignment: CDR1 DFQATT and CDR2 SNEGSKA (reference sequence).

The V and J genes are TRBV3-1 and TRBJ1-2; 8 bases match TRBD1. J lost 8 bases, V lost 3 bases, and 8 bases had no gene match. CDR1 LGHDT and CDR2 YNNKEL come from the germline V gene (reference sequence). The CDR3 totals 14 residues. Here the CDR3 DNA reads TGTGCCAGCAGCCAGCCGGACAGGGAGGGGGGCTACACCTTC. It encodes CASSQPDREGGYTF.

This clonotype was seen a few times. DNA of the CDR3: TGCGCCAGCAGCTTTGGTCTGTGGGAGACCCAGTACTTC. Its translation: CASSFGLWETQYF. V and J are TRBV5-1 and TRBJ2-5, with no clear D. CDR1 SGHRS and CDR2 YFSETQ come from the germline V gene. The V gene lost 2 bases and the J gene lost 5 bases, with 10 bases spanning the gap. The CDR3 is 13 amino acids.

The chain carries TRBV6-1 and TRBJ1-4; D may be TRBD1 (5 bases). This CDR3 spans 14 amino acids. Trimming pared 6 bases from V and 7 bases from J, leaving 15 bases between. Germline CDR1 is MNHNS and CDR2 is SASEGT. CDR3 bases: TGTGCCAGCAGCCGGGACTCCCTTAGTGAAAAACTGTTTTTT. This translates into CASSRDSLSEKLFF.

The gene calls are TRBV5-1 and TRBJ1-1; possible D gene TRBD1, 5 bases. Germline V lookup: CDR1 SGHRS, CDR2 YFSETQ. V was cut by 2 bases and J by 5 bases, with 16 bases left in between. This CDR3 is 15 amino acids long. The CDR3 DNA follows: TGCGCCAGCAGCTTATCCGGGACGGTGGGTACTGAAGCTTTCTTT. It encodes CASSLSGTVGTEAFF.

This clonotype was recorded a few times. The chain employs TRBV5-1 and TRBJ2-3; weak D call: TRBD1 (6 bases). V dropped 1 base and J dropped 3 bases, with 12 bases sitting between them. Germline CDR1 is SGHRS and CDR2 is YFSETQ. The CDR3 has 15 residues. CDR3 DNA sequence: TGCGCCAGCAGCTTGCAACAGGGAGCTACAGATACGCAGTATTTT. Its translation is CASSLQQGATDTQYF.

This clonotype was counted a few times. The chain recombines TRBV7-2 with TRBJ2-5; D uncertain. Germline CDR1 is SGHTA and CDR2 is FQGNSA. V was shortened by 3 bases and J by 5 bases, with 10 bases between the two germline ends. The CDR3 has 13 residues. The CDR3 sequence: CASSFGHLETQYF. CDR3 DNA sequence: TGTGCCAGCAGCTTCGGGCATCTGGAGACCCAGTACTTC.